These 6 T cell receptor beta chains came from one sample sequenced in a study of blood T cells in healthy people across ages. For the second PCR, which ran for 7 to 11 cycles, a sample-barcoded 5' primer and a J-beta primer mix were used. From the 5' RACE reads, TCRdb called clonotypes with MiXCR, one entry per CDR3 protein. The data show about 1.4 million distinct CDR3 sequences, approximately 59% seen once. Material for sequencing was blood. These receptor sequences come from a man between 18 and 29 years old in good health.

The V gene is TRBV20-1, the J gene TRBJ2-7; TRBD1 is a possible D gene (5 bases). The length of the CDR3 is 13 residues. Germline values: CDR1 DFQATT, CDR2 SNEGSKA (reference sequence). This chain's CDR3 is CSATQDLGYEQYF. CDR3 bases: TGCAGCGCCACACAGGATTTGGGCTACGAGCAGTACTTC.

The J gene is TRBJ2-1, the V gene TRBV27; the match to TRBD2 covers 7 bases. The CDR3 consists of 16 residues. J gave up 0 bases and V 3 bases, and 5 bases lay outside the gene matches. Germline-derived CDR1 and CDR2 are MNHEY and SMNVEV (reference sequence). This CDR3 is CASSLLGRASYNEQFF. In DNA form, the CDR3 reads TGTGCCAGCAGTTTGTTGGGGAGGGCCTCCTACAATGAGCAGTTCTTC.

Here the CDR3 DNA reads TGCGCCAGCAGCTTGGGATCGGGGGGGCGTCAGGAGACCCAGTACTTC. Protein sequence: CASSLGSGGRQETQYF. The chain employs TRBV5-1 and TRBJ2-7, with 8 bases that match TRBD2. The J call may be in error: the DNA end matches TRBJ2-5 better. The germline gives CDR1 SGHRS, CDR2 YFSETQ. The CDR3 covers 16 residues.

The chain couples TRBV7-2 to TRBJ2-4; 10 bases map to TRBD1. The V segment lost 1 base and the J segment 6 bases; nucleotides outside the gene matches: 9. The germline V gene has CDR1 SGHTA and CDR2 FQGNSA. This CDR3 is 17 amino acids long. The CDR3 loop is CASSLVGTGDIVNIQYF. In DNA, the CDR3 is TGTGCCAGCAGCTTAGTGGGGACAGGGGATATCGTAAACATTCAGTACTTC.

This clonotype was seen ten or more times. V usage is TRBV7-2 and J usage is TRBJ2-1; 10 bases are shared with TRBD2. The V and J ends lost 5 bases and 8 bases, in that order; junction bases with no gene match: 12. The CDR3 has 16 amino acids. Germline lookup yields CDR1 SGHTA and CDR2 FQGNSA. This CDR3 is CASSRTGTSVTYEQFF. CDR3 sequence (DNA): TGTGCCAGCAGCCGAACCGGGACTAGCGTTACCTATGAGCAGTTCTTC.

The chain uses TRBV7-9 and TRBJ2-1, with 12 bases aligning to TRBD2. CDR1 is SEHNR and CDR2 is FQNEAQ in the germline V gene (reference sequence). Trimming at V came to 4 bases and at J to 2 bases, leaving 3 bases not matched to a gene. This CDR3 comprises 16 residues. As DNA, the CDR3 is TGTGCCAGCAGCTCTCCTAGCGGGAGGGCCTACAATGAGCAGTTCTTC. Amino acid sequence: CASSSPSGRAYNEQFF.